This T cell receptor (beta chain) was sequenced during a study of Ad26.COV2.S vaccination and SARS-CoV-2 variants. Findings and limits, study-wide: Vaccine recipients showed a spike-specific TCR breadth that was higher than in placebo recipients.

Clones were read by immunoSEQ multiplex PCR, and TCRdb kept only the in-frame ones, dropping some. The sample has about 350,000 clones; just over 90% are singletons. CDR3 length: 14 amino acids. V shed 1 base and J shed 9 bases, with 10 bases lying between them. Germline values: CDR1 LGHDT, CDR2 YNNKEL (reference sequence). On this clone itself: The antigen is undetermined.

Specimen: peripheral blood, collected after recovery from COVID-19. The chain is built from TRBV3-1 (or the pseudogene TRBV3-2) and TRBJ1-6, with a tentative D call TRBD1 (6 bases). This receptor was obtained from a human donor who had recovered from COVID-19. The CDR3 protein is CASSQAGAGSPLHF. The CDR3 coding sequence is TGTGCCAGCAGCCAAGCGGGGGCAGGTTCACCCCTCCACTTT.